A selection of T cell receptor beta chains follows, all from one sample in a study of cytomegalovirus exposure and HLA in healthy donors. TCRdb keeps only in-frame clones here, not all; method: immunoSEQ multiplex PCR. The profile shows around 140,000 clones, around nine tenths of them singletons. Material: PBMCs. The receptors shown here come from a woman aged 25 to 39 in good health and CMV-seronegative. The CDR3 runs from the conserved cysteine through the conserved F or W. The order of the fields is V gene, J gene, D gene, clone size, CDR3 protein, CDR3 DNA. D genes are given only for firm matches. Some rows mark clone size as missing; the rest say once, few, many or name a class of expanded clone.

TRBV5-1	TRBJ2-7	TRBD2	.	CASSLGSGGYEQYF	TGCGCCAGCAGCTTGGGTAGCGGGGGTTACGAGCAGTACTTC
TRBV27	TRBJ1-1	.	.	CASGANTEAFF	TGTGCCAGCGGGGCTAACACTGAAGCTTTCTTT
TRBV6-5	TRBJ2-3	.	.	CASRTGGGGDTQYF	TGTGCCAGCAGGACCGGGGGTGGAGGGGATACGCAGTATTTT
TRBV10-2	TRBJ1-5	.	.	CASSELATVSNQPQHF	TGCGCCAGCAGTGAGTTGGCGACAGTTAGCAATCAGCCCCAGCATTTT
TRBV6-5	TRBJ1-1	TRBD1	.	CASSRQGADTEAFF	TGTGCCAGCAGTCGACAGGGGGCGGACACTGAAGCTTTCTTT
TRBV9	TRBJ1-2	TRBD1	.	CASSPTGTGSTRGGYTF	TGTGCCAGCAGCCCCACGGGGACAGGGTCCACCAGAGGCGGCTACACCTTC
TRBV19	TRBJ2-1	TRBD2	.	CASKTSGVYNEQFF	TGTGCCAGTAAAACTAGCGGGGTTTACAATGAGCAGTTCTTC
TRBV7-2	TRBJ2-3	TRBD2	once	CASSPGGAIDTQYF	TGTGCCAGCAGCCCCGGGGGGGCAATAGATACGCAGTATTTT
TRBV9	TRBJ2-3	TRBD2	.	CASSLRLAGGQTSTDTQYF	TGTGCCAGCAGCCTCCGCCTAGCGGGAGGCCAAACTAGCACAGATACGCAGTATTTT
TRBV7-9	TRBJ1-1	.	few	CASSQTTENTEAFF	TGCGCCAGCAGCCAAACAACAGAGAACACTGAAGCTTTCTTT
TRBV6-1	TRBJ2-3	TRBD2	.	CASSERRGGHTDTQYF	TGTGCCAGCAGTGAAAGGCGGGGGGGCCACACAGATACGCAGTATTTT
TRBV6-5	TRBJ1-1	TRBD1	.	CASSYDRGLITEAFF	TGTGCCAGCAGTTACGACAGGGGTTTGATCACTGAAGCTTTCTTT
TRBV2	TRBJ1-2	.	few	CASSARVLSGYTF	TGTGCCAGCAGTGCTCGGGTTCTGAGTGGCTACACCTTC
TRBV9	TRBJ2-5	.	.	CASSVAGETQYF	TGTGCCAGCAGCGTAGCCGGGGAGACCCAGTACTTC
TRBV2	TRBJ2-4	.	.	CASSVASRNIQYF	TGTGCCAGCAGCGTAGCTTCGCGGAACATTCAGTACTTC
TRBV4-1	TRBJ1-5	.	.	CASSQGRGKSNQPQHF	TGCGCCAGCAGCCAAGGAAGGGGGAAGAGCAATCAGCCCCAGCATTTT
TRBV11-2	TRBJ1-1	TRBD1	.	CASSLVGTGSEAFF	TGTGCCAGCAGCTTAGTAGGGACAGGATCTGAAGCTTTCTTT
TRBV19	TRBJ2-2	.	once	CASTRGVRQGTGELFF	TGTGCCAGTACCCGTGGGGTTCGGCAGGGCACCGGGGAGCTGTTTTTT
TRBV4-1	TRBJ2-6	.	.	CASGTSGVGAGANVLTF	TGCGCCAGCGGCACATCAGGGGTTGGGGCTGGGGCCAACGTCCTGACTTTC
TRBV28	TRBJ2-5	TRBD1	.	CASRLGQGWYF	TGTGCCAGCAGATTGGGACAGGGTTGGTACTTC
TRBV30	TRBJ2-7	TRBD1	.	CAWSGYLNPDRGYSYEQYF	TGTGCCTGGAGTGGCTACCTAAACCCGGACAGGGGATATTCCTACGAGCAGTACTTC
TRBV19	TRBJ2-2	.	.	CASSIDRTNTGELFF	TGTGCCAGTAGTATAGACAGGACGAACACCGGGGAGCTGTTTTTT
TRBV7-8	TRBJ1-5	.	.	CASSLTLGRSGNPQHF	TGTGCCAGCAGCTTAACGCTGGGCCGCTCAGGGAATCCCCAGCATTTT
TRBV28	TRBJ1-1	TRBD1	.	CASSSYWIDRAGETEAFF	TGTGCCAGCAGTTCCTATTGGATCGACAGGGCTGGAGAGACTGAAGCTTTCTTT
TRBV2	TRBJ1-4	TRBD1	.	CASSTTGATNEKLFF	TGTGCCAGCAGTACTACAGGGGCAACTAATGAAAAACTGTTTTTT
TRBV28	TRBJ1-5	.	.	CASSPTPGHRHF	TGTGCCAGCAGTCCTACCCCGGGTCATCGGCATTTT
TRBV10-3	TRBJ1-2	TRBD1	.	CAISSLQGSVDGYTF	TGTGCCATCAGTTCGCTACAGGGGTCGGTTGATGGCTACACCTTC
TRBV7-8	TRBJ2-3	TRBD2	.	CASSTLAGGDTQYF	TGTGCCAGCAGCACCCTAGCGGGAGGAGATACGCAGTATTTT
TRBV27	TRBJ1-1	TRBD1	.	CASSLWSGGAGTEAFF	TGTGCCAGCAGTTTATGGTCAGGGGGCGCGGGCACTGAAGCTTTCTTT
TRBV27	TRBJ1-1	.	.	CASRSTGLMNTEAFF	TGTGCCAGCAGGTCCACAGGGCTCATGAACACTGAAGCTTTCTTT
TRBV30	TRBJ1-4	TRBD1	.	CAWSSGTGNEKLFF	TGTGCCTGGAGTTCCGGGACAGGGAATGAAAAACTGTTTTTT
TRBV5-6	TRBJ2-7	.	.	CASSLGRYLRGQYF	TGTGCCAGCAGCTTGGGAAGATACCTACGAGGGCAGTACTTC